The rows below give T cell receptor beta chains drawn from one sample of a study of blood T cell repertoires in COVID-19. Produced via immunoSEQ multiplex PCR; TCRdb's table is partial and in-frame only. The sample shows roughly 230,000 clones, around 80% of them seen only once. Source material: peripheral blood. All receptors come from a man aged 40-50 years with active or convalescent COVID-19. The CDR3 runs from the conserved cysteine through the conserved F or W. A D gene is named only where the DNA matches it firmly. Part of the rows lack a size; the others show once, few, many or a class for expanded clones.

j_call d_call v_call clone_size cdr3_nt cdr3_aa
TRBJ1-2 TRBD1 TRBV5-1 - TGCGCCAGCAGCTCGACCAACGGACAGGGGCTCTATGGCTACACCTTC CASSSTNGQGLYGYTF
TRBJ1-5 - TRBV19 - TGTGCCAGTAGTACCCCCTACAGGGATCGCAATCAGCCCCAGCATTTT CASSTPYRDRNQPQHF
TRBJ2-5 TRBD1 TRBV10-3 - TGTGCCATCAGTGCCGGACAGGGTGTGGAGACCCAGTACTTC CAISAGQGVETQYF
TRBJ1-1 - TRBV19 - TGTGCCAGTAGTTGGGGACTGGGTTTGGGGAACACTGAAGCTTTCTTT CASSWGLGLGNTEAFF
TRBJ2-7 TRBD1 TRBV6-5 - TGTGCCAGCAGTTACTCCTTAACAGGGGACGAGCAGTACTTC CASSYSLTGDEQYF
TRBJ1-2 TRBD1 TRBV12-3/TRBV12-4 - TGTGCCAGCAGTTTCTACAGGGGATATGGCTACACCTTC CASSFYRGYGYTF
TRBJ2-6 - TRBV5-1 - TGCGCCAGCAGGATATACGGACACCTCGGCGCGTCCAGCGTCCTGACTTTC CASRIYGHLGASSVLTF
TRBJ1-1 TRBD1 TRBV29-1 once TGCAGCGGTATCGCGGTAACAGGGGCTGAAGCTTTCTTT CSGIAVTGAEAFF
TRBJ2-7 - TRBV6-5 - TGTGCCAGCAACACCGGGACAAACTACGAGCAGTACTTC CASNTGTNYEQYF
TRBJ1-5 - TRBV4-3 - TGCGCCAGCAGCCAGGACAGCAATAGCAATCAGCCCCAGCATTTT CASSQDSNSNQPQHF
TRBJ1-1 - TRBV27 - TGTGCCAGCACCCTCCAATGGAGCACTGAAGCTTTCTTT CASTLQWSTEAFF
TRBJ2-7 TRBD2 TRBV10-3 - TGTGCCGTACAACCGGGACTAGCGGGAGGAGACGAGCAGTACTTC CAVQPGLAGGDEQYF
TRBJ2-7 TRBD1 TRBV25-1 - TGTGCCAGCAGTGAAGGACAGGGTATGGACGAGCAGTACTTC CASSEGQGMDEQYF
TRBJ2-5 - TRBV5-1 once TGCGCCAGCAGCACAGGACATGAAGGGCGGGAGACCCAGTACTTC CASSTGHEGRETQYF
TRBJ1-4 TRBD1 TRBV6-5 - TGTGCCAGCAGTTACTCGAGACAGGGTTATGAAAAACTGTTTTTT CASSYSRQGYEKLFF
TRBJ1-5 - TRBV6-2/TRBV6-3 - TGTGCCAGCAGTTACTCGAGGGAACAGCCCCAGCATTTT CASSYSREQPQHF
TRBJ1-5 - TRBV7-2 once TGTGCCAGCAGCCCCCGGGGGGCGGGCCCGATAAGCAATCAGCCCCAGCATTTT CASSPRGAGPISNQPQHF
TRBJ2-7 - TRBV2 - TGTGCCAGCAGCCCCCAGGGGATTAGCGAGCAGTACTTC CASSPQGISEQYF
TRBJ1-2 - TRBV5-4 - TGTGCCAGCAGCCATGCAGGGGAGTCAAACTATGGCTACACCTTC CASSHAGESNYGYTF
TRBJ2-7 - TRBV27 - TGTGCCAGCAGTTTAAGGAGCGGGCCCTACGAGCAGTACTTC CASSLRSGPYEQYF
TRBJ2-1 TRBD2 TRBV29-1 - TGCAGCGTTACTAGCGGGACGCTGAGCTCCTACAATGAGCAGTTCTTC CSVTSGTLSSYNEQFF
TRBJ2-2 - TRBV5-1 - TGCGCCAGCAGCTCCCTCACCGGGGAGCTGTTTTTT CASSSLTGELFF
TRBJ1-1 - TRBV6-1 - TGTGCCAGCAGTGATTATTGGAGGACAGAGAACACTGAAGCTTTCTTT CASSDYWRTENTEAFF
TRBJ2-1 TRBD2 TRBV3-1/TRBV3-2 - TGTGCCAGCAGCCAAAGGTTAGCGGGAGAGAATGAGCAGTTCTTC CASSQRLAGENEQFF
TRBJ1-2 TRBD1 TRBV29-1 - TGCAGCGTTGTCCCGGACAGGGGTTATGGCTACACCTTC CSVVPDRGYGYTF
TRBJ2-1 TRBD2 TRBV5-1 - TGCGCCAGCAGGAAAGCGGGAGGGCCTTTTAGCTCCTACAATGAGCAGTTCTTC CASRKAGGPFSSYNEQFF
TRBJ2-2 - TRBV18 few TGTGCCAGCTCACCTCACTCGAACACCGGGGAGCTGTTTTTT CASSPHSNTGELFF
TRBJ2-2 TRBD1 TRBV6-5 - TGTGCCAGCAGAAAGGGACAGCAAACCGGGGAGCTGTTTTTT CASRKGQQTGELFF
TRBJ1-1 - TRBV4-2 large TGTGCCAGCAGCCAAGCCTACGGTGACATAGTGGCTGAAGCTTTCTTT CASSQAYGDIVAEAFF
TRBJ2-1 - TRBV30 - TGTGCCTGGAGTGCCGCCCCGAGCTCCTACAATGAGCAGTTCTTC CAWSAAPSSYNEQFF
TRBJ1-1 TRBD1 TRBV6-1 - TGTGCCAGCAGTGATTCGGACAGGCGGAACACTGAAGCTTTCTTT CASSDSDRRNTEAFF
TRBJ2-1 TRBD2 TRBV20-1 - TGCAGTGCTAGTCTAGCGGGAACCTACAATGAGCAGTTCTTC CSASLAGTYNEQFF
TRBJ1-4 - TRBV5-1 - TGCGCCAGCAGCTTGCAGGCGGGGGGTCGGGAAAAACTGTTTTTT CASSLQAGGREKLFF
TRBJ1-1 - TRBV2 - TGTGCCAGCACCCACCCGGGGATCGGAAGTGAAGCTTTCTTT CASTHPGIGSEAFF
TRBJ2-5 TRBD2 TRBV7-2 - TGTGCCAGCAGCCCCGCCCGGGGGGGAGAGACCCAGTACTTC CASSPARGGETQYF
TRBJ2-7 TRBD1 TRBV7-9 once TGTGCCAGCAGCCACGCCGGGACAGGCTCCTACGAGCAGTACTTC CASSHAGTGSYEQYF
TRBJ1-1 TRBD1 TRBV30 - TGTGCCTGGAGCCTCGGGACAGGGATTCTAAGTGGCCCTGAAGCTTTCTTT CAWSLGTGILSGPEAFF
TRBJ1-1 - TRBV25-1 - TGTGCCAGCAGTGTCAGCGGGCGCACTGAAGCTTTCTTT CASSVSGRTEAFF
TRBJ2-2 TRBD1 TRBV5-5 once TGTGCCAGCAGCTTGCTGACAGGGGGCTTCAACACCGGGGAGCTGTTTTTT CASSLLTGGFNTGELFF
TRBJ1-2 - TRBV25-1 - TGTGCCAGCAGTGACTCCTTCGTTCATGGCTACACCTTC CASSDSFVHGYTF
TRBJ2-5 TRBD1 TRBV7-9 - TGTGCCAGCAGCTCACAACAGGGGCAATCCACCGAGACCCAGTACTTC CASSSQQGQSTETQYF
TRBJ2-3 - TRBV10-1 once TGCGCCAGCAGCGTTGAATGGGCCGATGACACAGATACGCAGTATTTT CASSVEWADDTDTQYF
TRBJ1-2 - TRBV30 few TGTGCCTGGAGTACAACCTATGGCTACACCTTC CAWSTTYGYTF
TRBJ2-1 - TRBV2 - TGTGCCACCTATAAGACTACCTTCTACAATGAGCAGTTCTTC CATYKTTFYNEQFF
TRBJ2-7 - TRBV27 many TGTGCCAGCAGTTTATATCCCGTTGGCGGGGCTGGCTACGAGCAGTACTTC CASSLYPVGGAGYEQYF
TRBJ1-2 - TRBV3-1/TRBV3-2 - TGTGCCAGCAGCCAAGGTGGGAGTTACGGCTACACCTTC CASSQGGSYGYTF
TRBJ2-1 - TRBV9 - TGTGCCAGCAGCGTAGGGCTAGACGGCTATGAGCAGTTCTTC CASSVGLDGYEQFF
TRBJ1-3 TRBD1 TRBV9 - TGTGCCAGCAGCACTGGACAGGGCCATCTCTCTGGAAACACCATATATTTT CASSTGQGHLSGNTIYF
TRBJ1-2 TRBD1 TRBV5-4 - TGTGCCAGCAGCTTCACAGGGGTCTATGGCTACACCTTC CASSFTGVYGYTF
TRBJ2-7 TRBD1 TRBV19 - TGTACCAGTAGTCCCAGGACAGGGTCCTACGAGCAGTACTTC CTSSPRTGSYEQYF